This TCR beta chain is drawn from a study of blood T cell repertoires in COVID-19. Methods used by the authors: Amplified reference gene primers provided the basis for estimating nucleated cell counts. Generated by immunoSEQ multiplex PCR, the TCRdb table keeps only in-frame clones and is missing some. D and trimming were read from the DNA, whereas the V and J calls and clone size are those reported in that table. The table includes roughly 240,000 clones, over 80% detected once. Germline-derived CDR1 and CDR2 are SEHNR and FQNEAQ (reference sequence). The CDR3 sequence is 14 residues long. The ends were cut back, 5 bases at V and 2 bases at J, with 10 bases in the middle.

This TCR derives from a man between 60 and 75 years old who had recovered from COVID-19. The chain employs TRBV7-9 and TRBJ1-3; no reliable D call. Sequencing used peripheral blood. The CDR3, as DNA: TGTGCCAGCAGCGCCGGAGAGGCTGGAAACACCATATATTTT. It is translated as CASSAGEAGNTIYF.